The 3 T cell receptor beta chains reported below all come from one sample, sequenced in a study of T-cell reconstitution after alpha-beta-depleted transplantation in children. The TCRbeta library incorporated unique molecular identifiers. MiXCR was run by TCRdb on the PCR reads, yielding one entry per CDR3 protein. The table lists hundreds of thousands of distinct CDR3 sequences, roughly 13% of them singletons. The sample here was PBMCs, mostly from graft donor cells, taken 360 days after TCRalphabeta/CD19-depleted stem cell transplant. These receptors all stem from a male patient younger than 18 who had a stem cell transplant for acute myeloid leukemia, so the T cells may come from the graft donor.

In this sample, this clonotype turned up a few times. J is TRBJ2-7 and V is TRBV7-9; no clear D gene. V lost 6 bases to trimming and J lost 2 bases, with 11 bases between them. The CDR3 spans 13 residues. The V gene's germline CDR1 is SEHNR and CDR2 FQNEAQ (reference sequence). Written as DNA, the CDR3 is TGTGCCAGCAGTCCCCGGGTGACCTACGAGCAGTACTTC. Protein product: CASSPRVTYEQYF.

This clonotype was counted many times. The chain combines TRBV20-1 with TRBJ2-7, with 7 bases aligning to TRBD2. The length of the CDR3 is 13 residues. V was clipped by 1 base and J by 4 bases; unmatched bases: 4. Germline values: CDR1 DFQATT, CDR2 SNEGSKA (reference sequence). The CDR3 loop reads CSARAWDYYEQYF. As DNA, the CDR3 is TGCAGTGCTAGAGCCTGGGACTATTACGAGCAGTACTTC.

This clonotype was observed many times. The rearrangement links TRBV5-1 to TRBJ2-7; D might be TRBD1 (6 bases). This CDR3 has 12 amino acids. CDR1 SGHRS and CDR2 YFSETQ come from the germline V gene. The germline V and J ends were trimmed by 8 bases and 3 bases, with 12 bases remaining between them. This chain's CDR3 is CASADSRYEQYF. CDR3 bases: TGCGCCAGTGCGGACAGTCGCTACGAGCAGTACTTC.